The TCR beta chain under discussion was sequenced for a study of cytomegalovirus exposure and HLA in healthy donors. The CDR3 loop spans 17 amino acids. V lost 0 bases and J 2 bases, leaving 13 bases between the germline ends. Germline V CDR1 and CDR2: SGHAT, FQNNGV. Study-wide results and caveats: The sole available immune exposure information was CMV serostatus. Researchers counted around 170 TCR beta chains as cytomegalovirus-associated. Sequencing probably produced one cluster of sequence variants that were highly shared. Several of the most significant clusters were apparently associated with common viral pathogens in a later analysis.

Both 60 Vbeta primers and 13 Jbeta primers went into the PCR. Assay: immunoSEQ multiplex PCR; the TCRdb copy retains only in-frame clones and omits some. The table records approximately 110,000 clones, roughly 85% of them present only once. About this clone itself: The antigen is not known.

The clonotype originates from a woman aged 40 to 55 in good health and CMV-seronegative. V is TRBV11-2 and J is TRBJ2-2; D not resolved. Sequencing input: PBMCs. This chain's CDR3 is CASSLDRYPVNTGELFF. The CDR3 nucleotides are TGTGCCAGCAGCTTAGATCGTTACCCGGTAAACACCGGGGAGCTGTTTTTT.